Listed below are T cell receptor beta chains from one sample, sequenced in a study of patients and donors after allogeneic stem cell transplantation. A single record per CDR3 protein comes from TCRdb applying MiXCR to the RT-PCR reads. The table includes some 87,000 distinct CDR3 sequences, under 50% detected once. The sample taken for sequencing was blood, either unsorted or a sorted T cell fraction (not recorded which). The receptors derive from a human donor who was either an allogeneic HSCT recipient or a stem cell or donor lymphocyte infusion donor (not recorded which). It is not recorded whose cells these are; they may come from a transplant donor. The CDR3 runs from the conserved cysteine through the conserved F or W. Clone size is stated in some rows and not others, as once, few, many or a class when expanded.

cdr3_length clone_size j_call v_call cdr3_aa
14 . TRBJ1-5 TRBV6-5 CASSPDRESQPQHF
12 . TRBJ1-1 TRBV29-1 CSVHTGATEAFF
16 once TRBJ2-3 TRBV20-1 CSATPGLQKSTDTQYF
12 . TRBJ2-7 TRBV25-1 CASSELGLEQYF
15 . TRBJ1-4 TRBV7-6 CASSRAGVSNEKLFF
18 few TRBJ1-4 TRBV13 CASSLLSGGPATNEKLFF
13 . TRBJ1-1 TRBV20-1 CSAQGQTGTEAFF
14 . TRBJ1-5 TRBV10-3 CAISDTGSNQPQHF
12 once TRBJ1-1 TRBV29-1 CSTGEGNTEAFF
14 few TRBJ1-2 TRBV12-3/TRBV12-4 CASTWDSANYGYTF
14 . TRBJ2-7 TRBV6-2/TRBV6-3 CASRQTSGSSEQYF